The 24 T cell receptor beta chains below all came from one sample that was sequenced in a study of OX40 agonist ivuxolimab in advanced cancers. Sequenced by immunoSEQ multiplex PCR; TCRdb stores in-frame clones only, minus some. The table has about 19,000 clones, 80% to 90% seen once. This specimen consisted of CD4+ or CD8+ T cells sorted from blood, obtained in a trial of the OX40 agonist ivuxolimab. The receptor set was obtained from an adult with an advanced solid tumor such as melanoma, head and neck, liver or kidney cancer.

The chain has TRBV6-6 and TRBJ1-5; no firm D call. The CDR3 contains 13 residues. The V gene lost 0 bases and the J gene lost 5 bases, with 5 bases spanning the gap. Germline loops: CDR1 MNHNY, CDR2 SVGAGI (reference sequence). CDR3 nucleotides: TGTGCCAGCAGTTACTCGATCGATCAGCCCCAGCATTTT. Translating it yields CASSYSIDQPQHF.

This chain uses TRBV21-1 with TRBJ2-5; the table's D call, TRBD1, has no DNA check behind it. TRBV21-1 is recorded as a pseudogene. The CDR3 covers 14 residues. The CDR3 protein is CASSKASTLGDQYF. CDR3 bases: TGTGCCAGCAGCAAAGCTTCTACCCTAGGGGACCAGTACTTC.

The chain links TRBV6-5 to TRBJ1-1; no clear D gene. The CDR3 has 12 residues. Germline-derived CDR1 and CDR2 are MNHEY and SVGAGI. The V end lost 6 bases, the J end lost 0 bases, and 5 bases lay between the germline ends. The chain's CDR3 is CASRRLNTEAFF. In DNA, the CDR3 is TGTGCCAGCAGGCGCCTGAACACTGAAGCTTTCTTT.

The genes are TRBV7-8 and TRBJ2-2, with TRBD2 identical over 7 bases. The CDR3 has 16 residues. J lost 6 bases, V lost 2 bases, and 9 bases had no gene match. Germline V CDR1 and CDR2: SGHVS, FQNEAQ. The CDR3 coding sequence is TGTGCCAGCAGCTTACGTGGGGGAGGGCCTGCCGGGGAGCTGTTTTTT. Translating it yields CASSLRGGGPAGELFF.

The chain carries TRBV5-1 and TRBJ2-1, with D unresolved. The CDR3 runs 13 residues. Looked up from germline, CDR1 is SGHRS and CDR2 is YFSETQ. V lost 0 bases and J lost 9, with 10 bases in between. The CDR3: CASSLVSPREQFF. In DNA form, the CDR3 reads TGCGCCAGCAGCTTGGTTAGTCCGCGTGAGCAGTTCTTC.

This clone was detected once. The genes are TRBV15 and TRBJ1-5; TRBD1 is a possible D gene (6 bases). The V gene lost 4 bases and the J gene lost 3 bases, with 13 bases spanning the gap. The CDR3 totals 15 residues. CDR1 and CDR2 (germline): LNHNV, YYDKDF (reference sequence). CDR3 sequence (DNA): TGTGCCACCAGCATGAGGCGGGGGCCCAATCAGCCCCAGCATTTT. It is translated as CATSMRRGPNQPQHF.

The chain combines TRBV2 with TRBJ1-1; unclear D gene. Germline V lookup: CDR1 SNHLY, CDR2 FYNNEI. The CDR3 loop spans 11 amino acids. The V end lost 0 bases, the J end lost 8 bases, and 4 bases lay between the germline ends. The DNA of the CDR3 is TGTGCCAGCAGTGAAGCCGTCGAAGCTTTCTTT. Translation gives CASSEAVEAFF.

The CDR3 spells CASSQVGTGPYEQYF. The CDR3 coding sequence is TGTGCCAGCAGCCAAGTCGGGACAGGACCCTACGAGCAGTACTTC. The gene calls are TRBV4-2 and TRBJ2-7; TRBD1 matches at 8 bases. There are 15 residues in the CDR3. V lost 1 base and J lost 2; bases outside the gene matches: 4. Germline V CDR1 and CDR2: LGHNA, YNFKEQ.

The genes are TRBV6-5 and TRBJ2-3, with 7 bases aligning to TRBD2. This CDR3 contains 15 residues. The V and J ends lost 8 bases and 6 bases, in that order; junction bases with no gene match: 14. Germline CDR1 is MNHEY and CDR2 is SVGAGI. Here the CDR3 reads CASSIREARSDTQYF. In nucleotides, the CDR3 is TGTGCCAGCTCGATACGGGAGGCACGAAGTGATACGCAGTATTTT.

The rearrangement uses TRBV27 and TRBJ2-4, with D possibly being TRBD2 (5 bases). This CDR3 is 14 amino acids long. Trimming cost V 5 bases and J 4 bases, with 12 bases left between them. Germline V gene data show CDR1 as MNHEY and CDR2 as SMNVEV (reference sequence). CDR3 region: CASSARDAKNIQYF. The CDR3 region has the DNA TGTGCCAGCAGTGCCCGGGATGCAAAAAACATTCAGTACTTC.

This sequence joins TRBV2 and TRBJ1-1; no clear D. Germline V CDR1 and CDR2: SNHLY, FYNNEI. There are 13 residues in the CDR3. V lost 7 bases to trimming and J lost 0 bases, with 9 bases between them. In DNA, the CDR3 is TGTGCCAGCAACCAGCGAGTGAACACTGAAGCTTTCTTT. Translated, it gives CASNQRVNTEAFF.

V and J are TRBV21-1 and TRBJ2-7. TRBV21-1 represents a pseudogene. The CDR3 spans 14 residues. As DNA, the CDR3 is TGTGCCAGCAGCCCGCCCTGGCAGCCGGACGAGCAGTACTTC. Translation: CASSPPWQPDEQYF.

The V call is TRBV27, the J call TRBJ2-5, with no clear D. CDR3 size: 13 residues. Germline V gene lookup returns CDR1 MNHEY and CDR2 SMNVEV (reference sequence). V was cut by 5 bases and J by 0 bases, with 7 bases left in between. CDR3 coding DNA: TGTGCCAGCAGTCCAGATAACCAAGAGACCCAGTACTTC. It translates to CASSPDNQETQYF.

V is TRBV5-6 and J is TRBJ2-3; TRBD2 aligns across 11 bases. V lost 4 bases and J lost 6; bases outside the gene matches: 4. The CDR3 is 14 residues long. Per germline, CDR1 SGHDT and CDR2 YYEEEE. In nucleotides, the CDR3 is TGTGCCAGCAGCCAGGGACTAGCGGTGGATACGCAGTATTTT. Its protein is CASSQGLAVDTQYF.

The V gene is TRBV30, the J gene TRBJ2-1; D perhaps matches TRBD2 (6 bases). V was trimmed by 3 bases and J by 4 bases, leaving 13 bases between them. Germline CDR1 and CDR2: GTSNPN and SVGIG (reference sequence). CDR3 length equals 14 residues. The CDR3 here is CAWRPLARYNEQFF. CDR3 in DNA: TGTGCCTGGAGACCACTAGCTAGGTACAATGAGCAGTTCTTC.

This clone was counted once. The chain has TRBV27 and TRBJ2-1, with 8 bases aligning to TRBD2. The CDR3 length is 17 residues. The trim removed 7 bases at V and 10 bases at J, leaving 21 bases unmatched. Per germline, CDR1 MNHEY and CDR2 SMNVEV (reference sequence). This CDR3 is CASTHGLAGITFGEQFF. The DNA for the CDR3 is TGTGCCAGCACACACGGGCTAGCGGGTATTACTTTTGGGGAGCAGTTCTTC.

The chain couples TRBV11-1 to TRBJ1-3; the D is unclear. This CDR3 comprises 15 residues. From germline, CDR1 is SGHAT and CDR2 FQDESV (reference sequence). The V and J ends lost 1 base and 4 bases respectively, with 11 bases between them. CDR3 in amino acids: CASSLDGSHGNTIYF. For the CDR3, the DNA is TGTGCCAGCAGCTTAGATGGCTCACACGGAAACACCATATATTTT.

This clone has just a few counts. V is TRBV4-2 and J is TRBJ2-1, with 9 bases that match TRBD2. V lost 1 base to trimming and J lost 10 bases; unmatched junction nucleotides: 8. Germline assignment: CDR1 LGHNA and CDR2 YNFKEQ. The CDR3 has 15 residues. The CDR3 nucleotides read TGTGCCAGCAGCCAAGTCGGTAGCGGGAGTTTCGAGCAGTTCTTC. Its translation: CASSQVGSGSFEQFF.

Only a few counts were recorded for this clone. The chain couples TRBV7-9 to TRBJ1-1, with TRBD1 matching 8 bases. The germline CDR1 and CDR2 sequences are SEHNR and FQNEAQ (reference sequence). The CDR3 runs 15 residues. Trimming cost V 5 bases and J 5 bases; bases outside gene matches: 10. CDR3 in DNA: TGTGCCAGCAGCCCTACGACAGGGGAAGAAACTGAAGCTTTCTTT. This encodes CASSPTTGEETEAFF. Full variable domain (remainder filled in from reference TRBV7-9 and TRBJ1-1): DTGVSQNPRHKITKRGQNVTFRCDPISEHNRLYWYRQTLGQGPEFLTYFQNEAQLEKSRLLSDRFSAERPKGSFSTLEIQRTEQGDSAMYLCASSPTTGEETEAFFGQGTRLTVV.

The chain joins TRBV27 to TRBJ1-2, with 11 bases matching TRBD1. The CDR3 contains 15 residues. Germline CDR1 reads MNHEY; CDR2 reads SMNVEV (reference sequence). Trimming removed 5 bases from V and 4 bases from J; junction bases left unmatched: 6. In nucleotides, the CDR3 is TGTGCCAGCAGTCCGCGGGACAGGGGGGCCTATGGCTACACCTTC. As protein: CASSPRDRGAYGYTF.

The chain couples TRBV10-1 to TRBJ1-1; possible D gene TRBD1, 6 bases. The CDR3 spans 13 residues. Germline assignment: CDR1 WNHNN and CDR2 SYGVQD (reference sequence). Trimming cost V 7 bases and J 1 base, with 10 bases left between them. The CDR3 DNA sequence: TGCGCCAGCAAGGACAGCAAGAACACTGAAGCTTTCTTT. Translating it yields CASKDSKNTEAFF.

This chain connects TRBV27 to TRBJ2-7, with 8 bases that match TRBD2. CDR1 MNHEY and CDR2 SMNVEV come from the germline V gene (reference sequence). Trimming cost V 2 bases and J 4 bases; bases outside gene matches: 1. The CDR3 consists of 13 residues. The CDR3 nucleotides are TGTGCCAGCAGTTTACCGGGGGGGTACGAGCAGTACTTC. This sequence encodes CASSLPGGYEQYF.

V is TRBV4-1 and J is TRBJ2-3, with a weak D call TRBD2 (5 bases). The germline gives CDR1 MGHRA, CDR2 YSYEKL. Trimming took off 0 bases at V and 1 base at J, with 8 bases between the two ends. The CDR3 length is 15 residues. The CDR3 region is CASSQDPRGTDTQYF. As DNA, the CDR3 is TGCGCCAGCAGCCAAGATCCGCGGGGCACAGATACGCAGTATTTT.

The J gene is TRBJ1-1, the V gene TRBV5-1; D ambiguous. V lost 2 bases, J lost 5 bases, and 10 bases lay in between. The CDR3 has 13 residues. Germline lookup yields CDR1 SGHRS and CDR2 YFSETQ. CDR3: CASSFWSGTEAFF. The CDR3 DNA sequence: TGCGCCAGCAGCTTTTGGTCGGGGACTGAAGCTTTCTTT.